This record looks at one T cell receptor (beta chain) sequence and its context. Germline CDR1 reads SNHLY; CDR2 reads FYNNEI. Trimming stripped 4 bases from V and 3 bases from J, with 12 bases between. The CDR3 is made up of 15 amino acids. Random-hexamer reverse transcription was applied to roughly 0.5 to 1 ug RNA. TCR beta CDR3 was amplified by immunoSEQ covering 54 Vbeta and 13 Jbeta. From the immunoSEQ multiplex PCR reads, TCRdb called clonotypes with MiXCR, one entry per CDR3 protein. The sample has about 250,000 distinct CDR3 sequences; about 93% are singletons. The record originates from a study of CD8 T cells in Susac syndrome. While CD8+ and CD4+ T cells were isolated negatively, TEMRA cells were enriched by FACS.

The source is a human donor with multiple sclerosis. Sequencing input: CD4+ T cells from PBMCs. The chain carries TRBV2 and TRBJ2-2; D is possibly TRBD2 (5 bases). CDR3 nucleotide sequence: TGTGCCAGCAGTGCTAGCCGGACTTACACCGGGGAGCTGTTTTTT. Its translation is CASSASRTYTGELFF.